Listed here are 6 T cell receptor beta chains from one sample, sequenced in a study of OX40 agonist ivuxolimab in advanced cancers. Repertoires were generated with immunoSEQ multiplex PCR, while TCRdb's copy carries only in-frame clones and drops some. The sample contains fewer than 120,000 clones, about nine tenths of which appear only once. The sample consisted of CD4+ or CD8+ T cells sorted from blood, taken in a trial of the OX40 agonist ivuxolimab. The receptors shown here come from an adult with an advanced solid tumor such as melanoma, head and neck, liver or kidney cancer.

Written as DNA, the CDR3 is TGTGCCAGCAGTCCCCCAAGGTTCGGCTACACCTTC. As protein: CASSPPRFGYTF. The chain couples TRBV28 to TRBJ1-2, with D uncertain. CDR3 size: 12 residues. With 5 bases removed from V and 8 bases from J, the gap between germline ends came to 12 bases. Germline V gene data show CDR1 as MDHEN and CDR2 as SYDVKM.

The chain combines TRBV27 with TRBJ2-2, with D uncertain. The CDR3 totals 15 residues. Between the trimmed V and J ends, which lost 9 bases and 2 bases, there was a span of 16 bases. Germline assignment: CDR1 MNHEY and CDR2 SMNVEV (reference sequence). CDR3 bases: TGTGCCAGAACTCCCCGGGCAGCCAACACCGGGGAGCTGTTTTTT. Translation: CARTPRAANTGELFF.

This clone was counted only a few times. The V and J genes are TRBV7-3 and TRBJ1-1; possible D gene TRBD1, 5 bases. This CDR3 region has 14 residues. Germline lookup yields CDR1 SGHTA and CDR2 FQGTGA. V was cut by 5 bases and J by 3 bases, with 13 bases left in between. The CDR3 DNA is TGTGCCAGCAGCCCGGGACTCCTGGACACTGAAGCTTTCTTT. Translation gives CASSPGLLDTEAFF.

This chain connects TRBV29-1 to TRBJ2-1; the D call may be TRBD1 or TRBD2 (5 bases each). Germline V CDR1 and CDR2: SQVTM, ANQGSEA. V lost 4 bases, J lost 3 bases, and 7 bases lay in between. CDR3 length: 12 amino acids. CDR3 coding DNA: TGCAGCGTTGCTGGGGGCTACAATGAGCAGTTCTTC. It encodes CSVAGGYNEQFF.

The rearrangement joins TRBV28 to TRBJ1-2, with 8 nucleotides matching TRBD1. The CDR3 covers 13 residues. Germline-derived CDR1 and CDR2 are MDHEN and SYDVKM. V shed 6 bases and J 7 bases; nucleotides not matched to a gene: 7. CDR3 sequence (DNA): TGTGCCAGCAGACTACAGGGGGTGGGTGGCTACACCTTC. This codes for CASRLQGVGGYTF.

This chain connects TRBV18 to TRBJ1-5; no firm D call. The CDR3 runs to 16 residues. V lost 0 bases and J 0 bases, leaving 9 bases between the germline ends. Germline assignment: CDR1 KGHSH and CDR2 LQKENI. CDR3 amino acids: CASSPPNENSNQPQHF. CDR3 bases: TGTGCCAGCTCACCACCGAACGAAAATAGCAATCAGCCCCAGCATTTT.